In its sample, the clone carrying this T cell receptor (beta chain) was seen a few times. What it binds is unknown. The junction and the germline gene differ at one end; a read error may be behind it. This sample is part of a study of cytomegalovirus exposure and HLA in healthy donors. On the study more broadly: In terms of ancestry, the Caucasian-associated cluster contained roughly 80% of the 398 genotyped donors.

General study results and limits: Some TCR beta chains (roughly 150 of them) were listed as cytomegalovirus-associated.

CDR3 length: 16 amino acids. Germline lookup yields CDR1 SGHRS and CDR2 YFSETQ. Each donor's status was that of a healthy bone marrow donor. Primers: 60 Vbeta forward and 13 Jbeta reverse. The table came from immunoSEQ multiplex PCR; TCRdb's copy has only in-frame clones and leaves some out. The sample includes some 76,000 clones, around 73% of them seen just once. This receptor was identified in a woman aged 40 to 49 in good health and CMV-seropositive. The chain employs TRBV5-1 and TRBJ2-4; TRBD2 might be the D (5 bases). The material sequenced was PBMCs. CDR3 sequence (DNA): TGTGCCAGCAGCTTGGGAGCATCCGTAGCCAAAAACATTCAGTACTTC. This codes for CASSLGASVAKNIQYF.